This T cell receptor beta chain was sequenced during a study of blood T cell repertoires in COVID-19. The wider study: PBMCs, B-cell-depleted T cells, or T cells provided the cDNA or gDNA that made up the material.

In germline, CDR1 is MNHEY, CDR2 SVGAGI. The CDR3 extends over 12 amino acids. V shed 4 bases and J 8 bases; nucleotides not matched to a gene: 3. Original processing notes: It was from reference gene primer amplification that nucleated cell counts were estimated. The repertoire was sequenced with immunoSEQ multiplex PCR; TCRdb's copy has only in-frame clones and lacks some. The DNA was the basis for D and trimming; V, J and clone size are from that table. The table has approximately 120,000 clones, 70% to 75% seen once. The clonotype originates from a man in his 60s with acute or convalescent COVID-19. Sequencing was done on a sample of peripheral blood. The V and J genes are TRBV6-5 and TRBJ1-2; 8 nucleotides agree with TRBD1. CDR3 residues: CASSWDRRGYTF. The CDR3, as DNA: TGTGCCAGCAGTTGGGACAGGCGCGGCTACACCTTC.